This T cell receptor (beta chain) was profiled in a study of control samples from healthy donors and cancer patients. Sequencing was performed with immunoSEQ multiplex PCR; in TCRdb, only in-frame clones are kept and a portion is missing. The sample includes tens of thousands of clones, 91% seen only once; the top ten take around a sixth. The length of the CDR3 is 14 residues. The V gene end was trimmed by 3 bases and the J gene end by 8 bases; junction bases not matched to a gene: 4. Sequenced: blood. J is TRBJ2-2 and V is TRBV5-7, with 10 bases aligning to TRBD1. TRBV5-7 is designated an ORF whose function remains uncertain. The TCR originated in a man younger than 45 in good health. Here the CDR3 DNA reads TGTGCCAGCAGCTGGACAGGGGGGTTAGGGGAGCTGTTTTTT. Its translation is CASSWTGGLGELFF.